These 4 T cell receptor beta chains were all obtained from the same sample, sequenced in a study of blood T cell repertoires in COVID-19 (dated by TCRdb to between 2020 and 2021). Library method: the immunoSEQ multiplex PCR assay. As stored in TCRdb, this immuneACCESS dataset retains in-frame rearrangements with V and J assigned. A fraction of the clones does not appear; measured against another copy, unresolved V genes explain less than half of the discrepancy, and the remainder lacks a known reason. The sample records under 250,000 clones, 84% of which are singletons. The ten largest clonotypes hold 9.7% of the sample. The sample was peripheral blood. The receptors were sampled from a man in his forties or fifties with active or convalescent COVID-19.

The CDR3 sequence: CASSVTSGSHEQFF. Written as DNA, the CDR3 is TGTGCCAGCAGCGTGACTAGCGGGAGCCATGAGCAGTTCTTC. The gene calls are TRBV9 and TRBJ2-1; 12 bases match TRBD2. The CDR3 runs to 14 residues. Trimming at V came to 2 bases and at J to 8 bases, leaving 2 bases not matched to a gene. The germline CDR1 and CDR2 sequences are SGDLS and YYNGEE.

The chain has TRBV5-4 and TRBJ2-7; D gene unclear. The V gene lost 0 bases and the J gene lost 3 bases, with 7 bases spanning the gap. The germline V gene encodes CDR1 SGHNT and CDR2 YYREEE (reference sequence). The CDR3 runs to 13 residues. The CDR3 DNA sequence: TGTGCCAGCAGCTTGGCTAGTAACTACGAGCAGTACTTC. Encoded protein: CASSLASNYEQYF. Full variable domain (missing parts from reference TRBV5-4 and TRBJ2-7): ETGVTQSPTHLIKTRGQQVTLRCSSQSGHNTVSWYQQALGQGPQFIFQYYREEENGRGNFPPRFSGLQFPNYSSELNVNALELDDSALYLCASSLASNYEQYFGPGTRLTVT.

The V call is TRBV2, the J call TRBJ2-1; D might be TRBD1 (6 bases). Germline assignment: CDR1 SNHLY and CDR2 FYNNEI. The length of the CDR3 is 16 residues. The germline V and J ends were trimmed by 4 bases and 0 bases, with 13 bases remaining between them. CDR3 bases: TGTGCCAGCAGTGTGGGGGCTAGCCGCTCCTACAATGAGCAGTTCTTC. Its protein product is CASSVGASRSYNEQFF.

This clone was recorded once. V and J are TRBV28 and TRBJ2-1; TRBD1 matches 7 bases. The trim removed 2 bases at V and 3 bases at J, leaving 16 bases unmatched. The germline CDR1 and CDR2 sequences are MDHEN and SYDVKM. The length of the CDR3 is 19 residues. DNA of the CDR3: TGTGCCAGCAGTTTAAGCGCGGTGGGCGTAGGGGGCGGCTACAATGAGCAGTTCTTC. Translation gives CASSLSAVGVGGGYNEQFF. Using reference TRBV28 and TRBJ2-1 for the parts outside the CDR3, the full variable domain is DVKVTQSSRYLVKRTGEKVFLECVQDMDHENMFWYRQDPGLGLRLIYFSYDVKMKEKGDIPEGYSVSREKKERFSLILESASTNQTSMYLCASSLSAVGVGGGYNEQFFGPGTRLTVL.